The rows below give T cell receptor beta chains drawn from one sample of a study of cytomegalovirus exposure and HLA in healthy donors. Only in-frame clones appear in the TCRdb table, and some are missing; sequencing was by immunoSEQ multiplex PCR. The repertoire holds under 110,000 clones, approximately 71% seen once, with 2% to 3% in the top ten. The sample was PBMCs. These receptors originate from a man aged 40-50 years in good health and CMV-seronegative. CDR3s include the opening cysteine and the closing phenylalanine or tryptophan. D genes are given only for firm matches. Not every row has a clone size; where given, it reads once, few, many or a size class.

d_call,v_call,clone_size,j_call,cdr3_nt,cdr3_aa
TRBD1,TRBV11-2,NA,TRBJ2-2,TGTGCCAGCAGCTTAGGCCCGGGACAGGGGTTCACCGGGGAGCTGTTTTTT,CASSLGPGQGFTGELFF
TRBD1,TRBV6-6,NA,TRBJ1-2,TGTGCCAGCAGCCCAAGACAGGGCAACTATGGCTACACCTTC,CASSPRQGNYGYTF
TRBD1,TRBV7-3,few,TRBJ1-2,TGTGCCAGCAGCATTACAGGGGGCGCTTTTACAAATGGCTACACCTTC,CASSITGGAFTNGYTF
TRBD1,TRBV29-1,NA,TRBJ2-7,TGCAGCGTTGTAGGACAGGGGGGTACCTACGAGCAGTACTTC,CSVVGQGGTYEQYF
NA,TRBV18,NA,TRBJ1-2,TGTGCCAGCTCACCGGGGGGGTTCTATGGCTACACCTTC,CASSPGGFYGYTF
NA,TRBV25-1,NA,TRBJ1-2,TGTGCCAGCAGTGAATATAGCGGGGCCGGTTCATTCTATGGCTACACCTTC,CASSEYSGAGSFYGYTF
NA,TRBV11-2,NA,TRBJ1-2,TGTGCCAGCAGCCCCGGGAGTGGCTACACCTTC,CASSPGSGYTF
TRBD1,TRBV18,NA,TRBJ2-2,TGTGCCAGCTCACCGAGAACTGGACAGGGTGGGAACACCGGGGAGCTGTTTTTT,CASSPRTGQGGNTGELFF
TRBD2,TRBV4-1,NA,TRBJ2-3,TGCGCCAGCAGCCTTTCGGCTAGCGGGTTCTCTAGCACAGATACGCAGTATTTT,CASSLSASGFSSTDTQYF
TRBD2,TRBV6-5,NA,TRBJ2-7,TGTGCCAGCAGCCGCGCGGGGGGACGCTACGAGCAGTACTTC,CASSRAGGRYEQYF
NA,TRBV18,NA,TRBJ2-5,TGTGCCAGCTCACCACTTGATTCGGGAGAGACCCAGTACTTC,CASSPLDSGETQYF
TRBD2,TRBV9,NA,TRBJ2-3,TGTGCCAGCAGCGTAGTTAGCGGGGTCACAGATACGCAGTATTTT,CASSVVSGVTDTQYF
NA,TRBV11-1,NA,TRBJ2-7,TGTGCCAGCAGCCCGACAGGAAATCCGACGGACGAGCAGTACTTC,CASSPTGNPTDEQYF
TRBD2,TRBV29-1,NA,TRBJ2-5,TGCAGCGTTTCTCGTAGCGGGGGGGCCAGGGAGACCCAGTACTTC,CSVSRSGGARETQYF
TRBD1,TRBV11-2,once,TRBJ2-7,TGTGCCAGCAAGGGACAGTTGGTGATGAACGAGCAGTACTTC,CASKGQLVMNEQYF
NA,TRBV10-3,NA,TRBJ2-7,TGTGCCATCAGCCAGGTTTCCTACGAGCAGTACTTC,CAISQVSYEQYF
NA,TRBV18,NA,TRBJ2-3,TGTGCCAGCTCCCCGCGGCTAACAGATACGCAGTATTTT,CASSPRLTDTQYF
NA,TRBV19,NA,TRBJ2-5,TGTGCCAGTAGTATAGCTCGCGGGACCCAGTACTTC,CASSIARGTQYF
TRBD2,TRBV11-2,NA,TRBJ2-6,TGTGCCAGCAGCTTTAGCGGGGGGTACCTCTCTGGGGCCAACGTCCTGACTTTC,CASSFSGGYLSGANVLTF
NA,TRBV2,NA,TRBJ2-7,TGTGCCAGCCTCCAGTCAGGGGGGCCAGCCTACGAGCAGTACTTC,CASLQSGGPAYEQYF
TRBD1,TRBV10-3,NA,TRBJ1-1,TGTGCCATCAGTTTAACAGGGGGTAACACTGAAGCTTTCTTT,CAISLTGGNTEAFF
NA,TRBV6-6,NA,TRBJ1-2,TGTGCCAGCAGACCCGGACAGTTGGTGGCCTATGGCTACACCTTC,CASRPGQLVAYGYTF
TRBD2,TRBV28,few,TRBJ2-3,TGTGCCAGCAGCAAGGGACTAGCGGGGGGTTGGGATACGCAGTATTTT,CASSKGLAGGWDTQYF
TRBD2,TRBV2,NA,TRBJ2-7,TGTGCCAGCAGTGAAGCTTTAAGCGGGGGACACTACGAGCAGTACTTC,CASSEALSGGHYEQYF
NA,TRBV19,few,TRBJ2-2,TGTGCCAGTAGCCCGGCGGGGTTCGGGGAGCTGTTTTTT,CASSPAGFGELFF
TRBD2,TRBV7-2,NA,TRBJ2-7,TGTGCCAGCAGCCCTAGTGGGGGGGGAGCGGGGGGGCACTACGAGCAGTACTTC,CASSPSGGGAGGHYEQYF
TRBD2,TRBV2,once,TRBJ2-1,TGTGCCAGCAGTGTCGAGACTAGCGGGGGGGCGGGTGAGCAGTTCTTC,CASSVETSGGAGEQFF
TRBD1,TRBV6-1,few,TRBJ1-6,TGTGCCAGCGGCCCGGGGGGGACAGGGGTTTCACCCCTCCACTTT,CASGPGGTGVSPLHF
NA,TRBV7-2,NA,TRBJ2-1,TGTGCCAGCAGCTTAGTTCCAGACGGGGGTTTGAGTGAGCAGTTCTTC,CASSLVPDGGLSEQFF
NA,TRBV21-1,NA,TRBJ1-5,TGTGCCAGCAGCAAAGAACAGGGTCGACGGGCCGTCTATAGCAATCAGCCCCAGCATTTT,CASSKEQGRRAVYSNQPQHF
TRBD1,TRBV5-1,NA,TRBJ2-7,TGCGCCAGCAGCTTGGTACGTGACAGGGGAAGCGAGCAGTACTTC,CASSLVRDRGSEQYF
NA,TRBV11-3,NA,TRBJ2-3,TGTGCCAGCAGTCGATCGGGACTCATCACAGATACGCAGTATTTT,CASSRSGLITDTQYF
NA,TRBV6-5,NA,TRBJ1-6,TGTGCCAGCAGTACCAGGGGCTCCATTTCACCCCTCCACTTT,CASSTRGSISPLHF
NA,TRBV6-5,NA,TRBJ1-2,TGTGCCAGCAGCAATGAGTATGGCTACACCTTC,CASSNEYGYTF
TRBD1,TRBV29-1,NA,TRBJ2-3,TGCAGCGTTGTAGGGACAGAGGAGTATTTT,CSVVGTEEYF
NA,TRBV6-1,NA,TRBJ1-1,TGTGCCAGCAGTGGGAGTCTCACTGAAGCTTTCTTT,CASSGSLTEAFF
TRBD1,TRBV5-8,NA,TRBJ2-2,TGTGCCAGCAGCTTGGGACAGGGGTTCACCGGGGAGCTGTTTTTT,CASSLGQGFTGELFF
NA,TRBV2,NA,TRBJ1-4,TGTGCCAGCAGTCTCGATGTCGGTATTAATGAAAAACTGTTTTTT,CASSLDVGINEKLFF
NA,TRBV7-9,NA,TRBJ1-2,TGTGCCAGCAGCTCGCCAGGGGCTAACTATGGCTACACCTTC,CASSSPGANYGYTF
NA,TRBV19,NA,TRBJ2-4,TGTGCCAGTAGTCTAACTCAGGGGCCGTGGGGAAACATTCAGTACTTC,CASSLTQGPWGNIQYF
TRBD2,TRBV4-2,NA,TRBJ2-2,TGTGCCAGCAGCCAAGGTTACGGGGGGGCCGTCGGGGAGCTGTTTTTT,CASSQGYGGAVGELFF
NA,TRBV10-3,NA,TRBJ2-3,TGTGCCGCGGAGGAAGGGCCTAGCACAGATACGCAGTATTTT,CAAEEGPSTDTQYF
TRBD2,TRBV6-1,NA,TRBJ2-1,TGTGCCAGCAGTGAATCAACTAGCGGGGGCAATGAGCAGTTCTTC,CASSESTSGGNEQFF
NA,TRBV5-1,NA,TRBJ2-2,TGCGCCAGCAGCCCGGACACCGGGGAGCTGTTTTTT,CASSPDTGELFF
NA,TRBV12-2,NA,TRBJ2-5,TGTGCAAGTCGCCACCCGTCGACAGCCCCCCAAGAGACCCAGTACTTC,CASRHPSTAPQETQYF
NA,TRBV7-2,NA,TRBJ2-5,TGTGCCAGCAGTGCTAATTCGGGGGGCTTCGAGACCCAGTACTTC,CASSANSGGFETQYF
TRBD1,TRBV7-9,NA,TRBJ1-1,TGTGCCAGCAGCTTAGGAGGGACAGTTTTCATGAACACTGAAGCTTTCTTT,CASSLGGTVFMNTEAFF
NA,TRBV4-1,once,TRBJ2-2,TGCGCCAGCAGCCTGAGGGTCGGGATGAACACCGGGGAGCTGTTTTTT,CASSLRVGMNTGELFF
NA,TRBV6-5,once,TRBJ2-1,TGTGCCAGCAGTTCGACGGGACTCCGGGCCTACAATGAGCAGTTCTTC,CASSSTGLRAYNEQFF
TRBD1,TRBV5-1,NA,TRBJ1-2,TGCGCCAGCAGCCCCCGACAGGGTTCCAACTATGGCTACACCTTC,CASSPRQGSNYGYTF
NA,TRBV10-3,NA,TRBJ2-5,TGTGCCATCAGTGAGCTAGAGCGGGAGACCCAGTACTTC,CAISELERETQYF
NA,TRBV2,NA,TRBJ1-2,TGTGCCAGCAGTGAAGTAACCGGAGGGAACTATGGCTACACCTTC,CASSEVTGGNYGYTF
NA,TRBV11-3,NA,TRBJ2-1,TGTGCCAGCAGCCCTGGCCTGATCTCCTACAATGAGCAGTTCTTC,CASSPGLISYNEQFF
NA,TRBV5-1,NA,TRBJ1-2,TGCGCCAGCAGCTTGGCCTTTATAGGGGGTGGCTACACCTTC,CASSLAFIGGGYTF
TRBD1,TRBV7-9,NA,TRBJ1-4,TGTGCCAGCAGCACCCGGGACAGTTATGAAAAACTGTTTTTT,CASSTRDSYEKLFF